In this sample, the clone carrying this T cell receptor (beta chain) turned up once. The antigen is undetermined. The data were obtained in a study of a mutant IDH1 vaccine in newly diagnosed glioma. Study-wide background: Treated patients were around 60% male, about 40% female, mean age approximately 42 years.

The study, taken as a whole, reports: Variations in leading peripheral T cell clonotypes appeared to have no connection with pseudoprogression.

TCRdb's copy holds only in-frame clones and misses some; the assay was immunoSEQ multiplex PCR. This table holds tens of thousands of clones, roughly 80% found once. This CDR3 has 15 residues. Germline V lookup: CDR1 SGHDN, CDR2 FVKESK. Trimming took 4 bases from V and 4 from J; bases not matched to a gene: 5. As to time point: baseline, week 1 (first vaccination visit). The sample's treatment: pre-vaccination baseline after standard-of-care therapy. The V call is TRBV14, the J call TRBJ2-5; 11 bases line up with TRBD2. The sample was PBMCs, taken from a glioma patient treated with radiotherapy, temozolomide or both. The TCR originated in a man between 18 and 35 years old with glioma. The CDR3 loop is CASSPSSGRSETQYF. The CDR3 nucleotides are TGTGCCAGCAGCCCGTCTAGCGGGAGGTCAGAGACCCAGTACTTC.